The TCR beta chain under discussion was sequenced for a study of early T cells in non-severe SARS-CoV-2 infection. Study as a whole: Unsorted whole-blood RNA was sequenced in bulk, leaving chains unpaired.

TCRdb passed the 5' RACE reads through MiXCR, listing each CDR3 protein once. The sample yields approximately 83,000 distinct CDR3 sequences, over 12% seen once. The CDR3 runs 15 residues. Per the germline V gene, CDR1 is WNHNN and CDR2 is SYGVQD (reference sequence). V shed 0 bases and J shed 2 bases, with 11 bases lying between them. Specimen: whole blood. The TCR originated in an adult who was a healthcare worker with PCR-confirmed SARS-CoV-2 infection or an uninfected control (not recorded which). The chain links TRBV10-1 to TRBJ2-7; D perhaps matches TRBD1 (6 bases). The CDR3 DNA sequence: TGCGCCAGCAGTGAGTCTGGACAGCTTCCCTACGAGCAGTACTTC. Residues: CASSESGQLPYEQYF.